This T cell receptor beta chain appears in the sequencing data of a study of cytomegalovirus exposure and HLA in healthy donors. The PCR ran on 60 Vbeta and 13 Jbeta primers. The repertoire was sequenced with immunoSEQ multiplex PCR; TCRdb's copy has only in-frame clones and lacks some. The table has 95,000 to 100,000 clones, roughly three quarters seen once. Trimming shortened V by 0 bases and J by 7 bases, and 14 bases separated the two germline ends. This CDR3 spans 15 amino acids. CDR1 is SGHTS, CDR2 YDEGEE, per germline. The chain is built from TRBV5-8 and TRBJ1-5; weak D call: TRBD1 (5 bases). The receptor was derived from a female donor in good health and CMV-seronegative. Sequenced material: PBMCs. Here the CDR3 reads CASSLDGQGSQPQHF. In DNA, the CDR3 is TGTGCCAGCAGCTTGGACGGGCAGGGCAGCCAGCCCCAGCATTTT. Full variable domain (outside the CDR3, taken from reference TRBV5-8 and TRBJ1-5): EAGVTQSPTHLIKTRGQQATLRCSPISGHTSVYWYQQALGLGLQFLLWYDEGEERNRGNFPPRFSGRQFPNYSSELNVNALELEDSALYLCASSLDGQGSQPQHFGDGTRLSIL.